These 2 T cell receptor beta chains were all obtained from the same sample, sequenced in a study of T cell repertoires in cytomegalovirus infection. Their target antigens are unknown. TCRdb itself ran the reads through MiXCR, one entry per CDR3 protein. This table holds roughly 990,000 distinct CDR3 sequences, around 29% found once. The sample in question was cultured CD8+ T cells from PBMCs, obtained from culture after CMV antigen stimulation. Receptor source: a human donor in good health (CMV status not recorded). Some clones in this sample may be carry-over from other donors' samples.

This clonotype was detected only a few times. The chain joins TRBV20-1 to TRBJ1-4; no clear D. Per germline, CDR1 DFQATT and CDR2 SNEGSKA (reference sequence). Trimming pared 3 bases from V and 4 bases from J, leaving 12 bases between. The CDR3 has 14 residues. CDR3 in DNA: TGCAGTGCTAGTTCCGTCGTCAATAATGAAAAACTGTTTTTT. It is translated as CSASSVVNNEKLFF.

The chain carries TRBV27 and TRBJ1-2; D is undetermined. Trimming left V 5 bases short and J 8 bases short, with 21 bases between. The CDR3 is 15 residues long. Germline CDR1 MNHEY, CDR2 SMNVEV (reference sequence). This chain's CDR3 is CASSPLGSLGSGYTF. DNA for the CDR3: TGTGCCAGCAGTCCCCTAGGGAGTTTGGGGTCCGGCTACACCTTC.